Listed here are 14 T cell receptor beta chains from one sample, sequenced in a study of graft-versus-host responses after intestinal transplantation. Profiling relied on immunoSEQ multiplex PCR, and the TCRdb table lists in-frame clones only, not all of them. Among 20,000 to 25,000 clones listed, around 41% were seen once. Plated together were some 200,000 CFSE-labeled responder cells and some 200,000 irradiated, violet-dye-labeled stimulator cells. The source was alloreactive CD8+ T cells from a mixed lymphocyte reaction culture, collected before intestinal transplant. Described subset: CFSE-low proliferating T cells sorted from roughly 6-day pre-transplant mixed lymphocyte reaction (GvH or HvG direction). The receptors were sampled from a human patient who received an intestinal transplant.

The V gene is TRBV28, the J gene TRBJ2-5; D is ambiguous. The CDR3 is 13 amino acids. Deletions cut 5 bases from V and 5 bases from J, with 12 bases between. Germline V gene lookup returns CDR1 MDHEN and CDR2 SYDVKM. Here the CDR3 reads CASSLPSRETQYF. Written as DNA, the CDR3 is TGTGCCAGCAGTCTCCCGTCCAGGGAGACCCAGTACTTC. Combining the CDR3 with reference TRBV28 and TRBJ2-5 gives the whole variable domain DVKVTQSSRYLVKRTGEKVFLECVQDMDHENMFWYRQDPGLGLRLIYFSYDVKMKEKGDIPEGYSVSREKKERFSLILESASTNQTSMYLCASSLPSRETQYFGPGTRLLVL.

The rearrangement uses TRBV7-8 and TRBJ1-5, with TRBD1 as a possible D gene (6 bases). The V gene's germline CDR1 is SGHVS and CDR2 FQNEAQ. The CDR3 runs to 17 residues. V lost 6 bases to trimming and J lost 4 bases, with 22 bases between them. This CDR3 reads CASSPSGGAGNNQPQHF. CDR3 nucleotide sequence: TGTGCCAGCAGTCCCAGCGGGGGGGCAGGGAATAATCAGCCCCAGCATTTT.

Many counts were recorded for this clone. CDR3 sequence reads: CASSFYNEQFF. The CDR3 DNA reads as TGTGCCAGCAGTTTTTACAATGAGCAGTTCTTC. V and J are TRBV2 and TRBJ2-1; D not certain. The germline V gene encodes CDR1 SNHLY and CDR2 FYNNEI. There are 11 residues in the CDR3. Deletions cut 5 bases from V and 4 bases from J, with 3 bases between.

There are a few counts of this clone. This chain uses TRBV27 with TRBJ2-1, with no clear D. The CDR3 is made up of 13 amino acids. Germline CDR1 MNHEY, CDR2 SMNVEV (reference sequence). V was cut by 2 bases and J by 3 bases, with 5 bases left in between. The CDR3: CASSLDGYNEQFF. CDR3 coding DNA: TGTGCCAGCAGTTTAGACGGCTACAATGAGCAGTTCTTC.

The CDR3 DNA sequence: TGTGCCTGGAGTGTTGGCAGGGGATATGGCTACACCTTC. It yields the protein CAWSVGRGYGYTF. The gene calls are TRBV30 and TRBJ1-2; weak D call: TRBD1 (6 bases). Germline loops: CDR1 GTSNPN, CDR2 SVGIG (reference sequence). This CDR3 is 13 amino acids long. V lost 0 bases and J lost 5, with 10 bases in between.

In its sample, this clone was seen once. In DNA, the CDR3 is TGTGCCAGCAGCTTAACAGGGAATAGCAATCAGCCCCAGCATTTT. Translation gives CASSLTGNSNQPQHF. The rearrangement uses TRBV7-3 and TRBJ1-5; D is unresolved. Germline lookup yields CDR1 SGHTA and CDR2 FQGTGA. V was clipped by 0 bases and J by 0 bases, with 6 bases between them. The CDR3 totals 15 residues. Full variable domain (rest looked up from reference TRBV7-3 and TRBJ1-5): GAGVSQTPSNKVTEKGKYVELRCDPISGHTALYWYRQSLGQGPEFLIYFQGTGAADDSGLPNDRFFAVRPEGSVSTLKIQRTERGDSAVYLCASSLTGNSNQPQHFGDGTRLSIL.

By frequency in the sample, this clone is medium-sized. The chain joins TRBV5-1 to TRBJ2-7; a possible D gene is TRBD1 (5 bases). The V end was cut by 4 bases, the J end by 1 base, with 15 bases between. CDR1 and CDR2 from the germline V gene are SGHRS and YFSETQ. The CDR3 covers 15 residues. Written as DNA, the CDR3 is TGCGCCAGCAGCCAGGGTGACGCTATATCCTACGAGCAGTACTTC. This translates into CASSQGDAISYEQYF.

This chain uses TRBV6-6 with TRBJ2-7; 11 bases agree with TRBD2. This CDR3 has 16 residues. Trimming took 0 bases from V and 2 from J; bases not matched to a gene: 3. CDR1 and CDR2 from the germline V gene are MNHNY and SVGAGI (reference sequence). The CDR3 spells CASSYSGTSGPYEQYF. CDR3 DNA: TGTGCCAGCAGTTACTCGGGGACTAGCGGTCCCTACGAGCAGTACTTC.

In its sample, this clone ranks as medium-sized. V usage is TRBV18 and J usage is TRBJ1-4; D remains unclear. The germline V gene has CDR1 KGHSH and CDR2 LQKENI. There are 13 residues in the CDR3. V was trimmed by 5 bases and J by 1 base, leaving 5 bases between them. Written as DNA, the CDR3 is TGTGCCAGCTCATTTGTAACTAATGAAAAACTGTTTTTT. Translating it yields CASSFVTNEKLFF.

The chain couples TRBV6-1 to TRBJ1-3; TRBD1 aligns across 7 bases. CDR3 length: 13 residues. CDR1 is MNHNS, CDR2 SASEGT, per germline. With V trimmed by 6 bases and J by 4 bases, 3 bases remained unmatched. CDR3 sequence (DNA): TGTGCCAGCAGGGGGACAGCCGGAAACACCATATATTTT. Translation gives CASRGTAGNTIYF.

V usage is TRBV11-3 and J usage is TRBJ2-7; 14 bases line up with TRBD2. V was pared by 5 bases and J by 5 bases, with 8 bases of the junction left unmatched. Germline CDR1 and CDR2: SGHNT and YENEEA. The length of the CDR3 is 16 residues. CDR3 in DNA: TGTGCCAGCAGCCCCCGAGGGACTAGCGGGAGAGACGAGCAGTACTTC. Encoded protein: CASSPRGTSGRDEQYF.

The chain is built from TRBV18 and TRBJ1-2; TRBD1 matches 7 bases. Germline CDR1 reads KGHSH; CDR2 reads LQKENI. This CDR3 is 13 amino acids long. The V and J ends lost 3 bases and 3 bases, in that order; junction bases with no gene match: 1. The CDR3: CASSPGTDYGYTF. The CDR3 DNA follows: TGTGCCAGCTCACCTGGGACAGACTATGGCTACACCTTC.

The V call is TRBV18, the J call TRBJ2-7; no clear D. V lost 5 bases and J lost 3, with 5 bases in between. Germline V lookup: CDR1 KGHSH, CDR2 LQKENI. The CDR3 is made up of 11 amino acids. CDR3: CASSSSYEQYF. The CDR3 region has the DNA TGTGCCAGCTCATCAAGCTACGAGCAGTACTTC.

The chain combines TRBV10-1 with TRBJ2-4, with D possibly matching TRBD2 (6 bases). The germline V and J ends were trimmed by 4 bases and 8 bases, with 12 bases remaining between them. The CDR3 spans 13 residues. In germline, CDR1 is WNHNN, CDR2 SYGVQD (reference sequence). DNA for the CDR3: TGCGCCAGCAGTGCCTCGGGGGAGGACATTCAGTACTTC. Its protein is CASSASGEDIQYF.